The present TCR beta chain was sequenced within a study of T cell changes during pregnancy in multiple sclerosis. V dropped 6 bases and J dropped 7 bases, with 16 bases sitting between them. Germline V lookup: CDR1 KGHSH, CDR2 LQKENI. The CDR3 length is 14 residues. Produced via immunoSEQ multiplex PCR; TCRdb's table is partial and in-frame only. The sample consists of about 52,000 clones, approximately 92% of them appearing once. The source material was CD4+ T cells from peripheral blood mononuclear cells, sampled in the third trimester of pregnancy. This TCR derives from a female donor with multiple sclerosis, enrolled in a pregnancy study. V and J are TRBV18 and TRBJ1-5, with D hard to call. The CDR3 loop is CASSRPGLGQPQHF. The CDR3, as DNA: TGTGCCAGCTCCCGCCCGGGGTTAGGACAGCCCCAGCATTTT.